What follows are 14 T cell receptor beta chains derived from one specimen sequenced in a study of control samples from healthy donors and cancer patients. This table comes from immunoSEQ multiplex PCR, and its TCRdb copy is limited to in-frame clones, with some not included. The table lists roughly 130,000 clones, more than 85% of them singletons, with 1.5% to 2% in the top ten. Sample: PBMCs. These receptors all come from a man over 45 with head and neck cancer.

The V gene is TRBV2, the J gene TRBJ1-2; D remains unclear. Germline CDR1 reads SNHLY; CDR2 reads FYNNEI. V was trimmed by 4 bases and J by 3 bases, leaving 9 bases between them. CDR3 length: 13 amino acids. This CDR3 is CASSVPPDYGYTF. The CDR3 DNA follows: TGTGCCAGCAGTGTGCCCCCGGACTATGGCTACACCTTC.

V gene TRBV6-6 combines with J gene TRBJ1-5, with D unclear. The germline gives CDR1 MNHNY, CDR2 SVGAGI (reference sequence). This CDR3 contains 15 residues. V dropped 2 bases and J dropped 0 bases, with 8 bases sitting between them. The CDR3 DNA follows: TGTGCCAGCAGTTACGGAGGGAGTAGCAATCAGCCCCAGCATTTT. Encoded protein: CASSYGGSSNQPQHF.

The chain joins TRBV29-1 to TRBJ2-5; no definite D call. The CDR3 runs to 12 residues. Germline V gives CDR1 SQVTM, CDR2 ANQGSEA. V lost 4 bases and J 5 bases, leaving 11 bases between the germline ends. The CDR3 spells CSVAGDVETQYF. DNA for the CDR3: TGCAGCGTTGCAGGTGACGTGGAGACCCAGTACTTC.

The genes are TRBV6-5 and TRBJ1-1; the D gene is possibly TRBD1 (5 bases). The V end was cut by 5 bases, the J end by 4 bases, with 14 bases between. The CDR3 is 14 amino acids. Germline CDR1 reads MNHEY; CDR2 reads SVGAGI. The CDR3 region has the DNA TGTGCCAGCAGTCCCGGGACGGCCGGCACTGAAGCTTTCTTT. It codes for CASSPGTAGTEAFF.

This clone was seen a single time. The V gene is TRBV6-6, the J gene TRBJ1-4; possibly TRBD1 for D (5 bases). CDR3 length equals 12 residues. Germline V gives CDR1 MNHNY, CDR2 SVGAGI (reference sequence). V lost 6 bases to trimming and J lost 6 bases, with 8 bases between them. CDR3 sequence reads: CASSVGDEKLFF. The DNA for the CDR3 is TGTGCCAGCAGCGTGGGGGATGAAAAACTGTTTTTT.

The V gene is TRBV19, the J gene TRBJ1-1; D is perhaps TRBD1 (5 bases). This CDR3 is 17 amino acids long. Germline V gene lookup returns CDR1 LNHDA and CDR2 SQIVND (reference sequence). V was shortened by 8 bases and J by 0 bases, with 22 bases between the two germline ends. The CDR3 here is CASQAIDRGSMNTEAFF. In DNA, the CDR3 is TGTGCCAGTCAGGCCATCGATCGGGGCAGCATGAACACTGAAGCTTTCTTT.

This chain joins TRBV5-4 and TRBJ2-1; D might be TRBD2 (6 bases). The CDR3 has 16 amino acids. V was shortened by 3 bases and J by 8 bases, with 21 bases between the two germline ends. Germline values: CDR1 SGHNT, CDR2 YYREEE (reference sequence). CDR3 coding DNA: TGTGCCAGCAGCTGGGGAGGCGGGGTTCAGGTGGATGAGCAGTTCTTC. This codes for CASSWGGGVQVDEQFF. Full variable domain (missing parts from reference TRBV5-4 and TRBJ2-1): ETGVTQSPTHLIKTRGQQVTLRCSSQSGHNTVSWYQQALGQGPQFIFQYYREEENGRGNFPPRFSGLQFPNYSSELNVNALELDDSALYLCASSWGGGVQVDEQFFGPGTRLTVL.

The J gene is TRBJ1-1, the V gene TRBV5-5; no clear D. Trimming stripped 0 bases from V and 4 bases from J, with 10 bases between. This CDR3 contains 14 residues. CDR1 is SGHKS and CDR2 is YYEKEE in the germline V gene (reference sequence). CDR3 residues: CASSLDVARTEAFF. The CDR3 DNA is TGTGCCAGCAGCTTGGACGTAGCCCGCACTGAAGCTTTCTTT.

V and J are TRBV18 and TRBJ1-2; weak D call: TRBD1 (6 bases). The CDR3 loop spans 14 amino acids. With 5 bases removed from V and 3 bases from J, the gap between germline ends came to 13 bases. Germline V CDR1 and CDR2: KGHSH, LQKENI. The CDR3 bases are TGTGCCAGCTCAGCGACAGGACCCGACTATGGCTACACCTTC. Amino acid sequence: CASSATGPDYGYTF.

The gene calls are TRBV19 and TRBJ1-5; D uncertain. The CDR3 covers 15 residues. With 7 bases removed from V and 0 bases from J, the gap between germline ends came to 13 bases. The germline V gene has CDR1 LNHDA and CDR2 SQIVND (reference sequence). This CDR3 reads CASNGLRSSNQPQHF. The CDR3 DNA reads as TGTGCCAGTAACGGGTTGAGGAGTAGCAATCAGCCCCAGCATTTT.

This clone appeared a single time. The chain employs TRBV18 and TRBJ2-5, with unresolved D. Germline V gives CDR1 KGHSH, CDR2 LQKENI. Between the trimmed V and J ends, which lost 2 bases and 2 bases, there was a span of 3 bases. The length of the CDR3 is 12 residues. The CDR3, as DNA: TGTGCCAGCTCACCATATCAAGAGACCCAGTACTTC. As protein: CASSPYQETQYF.

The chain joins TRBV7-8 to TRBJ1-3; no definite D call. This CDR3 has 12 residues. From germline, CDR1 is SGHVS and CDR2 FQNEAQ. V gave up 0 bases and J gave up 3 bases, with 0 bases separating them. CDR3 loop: CASSLAGNTIYF. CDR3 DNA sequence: TGTGCCAGCAGCTTAGCTGGAAACACCATATATTTT.

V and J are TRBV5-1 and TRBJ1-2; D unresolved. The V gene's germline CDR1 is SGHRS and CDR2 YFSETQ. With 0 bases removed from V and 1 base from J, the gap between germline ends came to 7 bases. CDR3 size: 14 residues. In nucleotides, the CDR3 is TGCGCCAGCAGCTTGGAATTCGGTAACTATGGCTACACCTTC. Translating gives CASSLEFGNYGYTF.

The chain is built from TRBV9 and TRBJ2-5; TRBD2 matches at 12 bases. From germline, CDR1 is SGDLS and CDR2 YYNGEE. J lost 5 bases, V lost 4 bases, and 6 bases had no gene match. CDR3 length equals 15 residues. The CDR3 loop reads CASSFRTSGDETQYF. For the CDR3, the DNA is TGTGCCAGCAGCTTTAGGACTAGCGGGGACGAGACCCAGTACTTC. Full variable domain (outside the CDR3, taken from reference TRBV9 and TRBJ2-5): DSGVTQTPKHLITATGQRVTLRCSPRSGDLSVYWYQQSLDQGLQFLIQYYNGEERAKGNILERFSAQQFPDLHSELNLSSLELGDSALYFCASSFRTSGDETQYFGPGTRLLVL.